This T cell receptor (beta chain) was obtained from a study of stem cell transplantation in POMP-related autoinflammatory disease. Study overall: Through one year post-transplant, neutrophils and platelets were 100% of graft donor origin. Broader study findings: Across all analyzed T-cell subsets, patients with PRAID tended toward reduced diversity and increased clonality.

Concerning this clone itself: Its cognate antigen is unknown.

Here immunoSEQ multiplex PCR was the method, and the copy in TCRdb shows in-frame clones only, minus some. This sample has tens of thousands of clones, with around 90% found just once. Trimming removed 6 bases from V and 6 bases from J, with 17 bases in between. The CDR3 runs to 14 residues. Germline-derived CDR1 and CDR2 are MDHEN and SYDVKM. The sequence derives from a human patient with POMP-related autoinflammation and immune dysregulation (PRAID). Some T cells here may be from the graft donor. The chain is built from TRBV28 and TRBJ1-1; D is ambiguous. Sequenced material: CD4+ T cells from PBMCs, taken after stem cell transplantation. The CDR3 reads CASSRWRDTAEAFF. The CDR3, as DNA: TGTGCCAGCAGCCGCTGGAGGGATACCGCTGAAGCTTTCTTT.